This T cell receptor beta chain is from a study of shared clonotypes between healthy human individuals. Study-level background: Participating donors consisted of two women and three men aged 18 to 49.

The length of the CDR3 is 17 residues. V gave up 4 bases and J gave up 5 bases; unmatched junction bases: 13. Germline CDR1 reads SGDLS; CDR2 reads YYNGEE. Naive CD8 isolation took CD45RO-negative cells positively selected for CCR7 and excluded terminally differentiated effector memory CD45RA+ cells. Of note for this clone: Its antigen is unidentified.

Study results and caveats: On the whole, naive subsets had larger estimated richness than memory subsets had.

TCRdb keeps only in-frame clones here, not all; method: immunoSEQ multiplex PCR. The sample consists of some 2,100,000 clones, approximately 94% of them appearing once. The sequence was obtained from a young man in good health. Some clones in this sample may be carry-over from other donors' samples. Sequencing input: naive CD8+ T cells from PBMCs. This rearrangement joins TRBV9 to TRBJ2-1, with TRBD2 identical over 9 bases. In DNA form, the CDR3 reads TGTGCCAGCAGCTTCCCGACTAGCGGTACCGACAACAATGAGCAGTTCTTC. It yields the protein CASSFPTSGTDNNEQFF.